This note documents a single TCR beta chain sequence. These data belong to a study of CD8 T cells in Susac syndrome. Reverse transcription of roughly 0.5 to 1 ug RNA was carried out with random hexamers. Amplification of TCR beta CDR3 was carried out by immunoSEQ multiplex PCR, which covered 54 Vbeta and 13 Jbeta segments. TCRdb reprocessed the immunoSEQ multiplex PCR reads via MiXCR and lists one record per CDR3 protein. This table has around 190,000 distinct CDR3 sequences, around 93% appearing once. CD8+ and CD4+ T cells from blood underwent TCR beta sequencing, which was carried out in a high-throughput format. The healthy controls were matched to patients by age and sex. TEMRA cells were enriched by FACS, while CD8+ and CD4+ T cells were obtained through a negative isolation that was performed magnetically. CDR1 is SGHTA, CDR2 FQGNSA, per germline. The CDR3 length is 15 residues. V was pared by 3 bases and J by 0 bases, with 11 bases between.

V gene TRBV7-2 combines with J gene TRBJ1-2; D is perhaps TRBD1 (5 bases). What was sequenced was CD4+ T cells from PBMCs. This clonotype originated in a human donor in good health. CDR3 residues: CASSLIRDSNYGYTF. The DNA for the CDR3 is TGTGCCAGCAGCTTGATCAGGGACTCTAACTATGGCTACACCTTC.